This TCR beta chain was sequenced during a study of T cell repertoires in cytomegalovirus infection. Study-wide points: Cumulative frequency (of public TCR beta family members) identified carriers of CMV plus the relevant HLA.

In its sample, this clonotype was seen a few times. What it binds is unknown. TCRdb recomputed calls from the reads with MiXCR, one row per CDR3 protein. The data show about 310,000 distinct CDR3 sequences, with roughly 25% seen just once and approximately 12% held by the top ten. V lost 5 bases, J lost 5 bases, and 18 bases lay in between. The CDR3 spans 15 residues. Germline V gene sequence: CDR1 SGHTA, CDR2 FQGNSA. The material was cultured PBMCs, obtained from culture after CMV antigen stimulation. This TCR came from a human donor in good health (CMV status not recorded). Some clones in this sample may be carry-over from other donors' samples. V and J are TRBV7-2 and TRBJ2-5; D is unresolved. CDR3 nucleotides: TGTGCCAGCAGCACCCGGGTCTCCGATCCTGAGACCCAGTACTTC. Its translation: CASSTRVSDPETQYF.